What follows are 18 T cell receptor beta chains derived from one specimen sequenced in a study of T cells after yellow fever vaccination. TCRdb recomputed calls from the 5' RACE reads with MiXCR, one row per CDR3 protein. Seen here are 500,000 to 650,000 distinct CDR3 sequences, around 16% observed once, and the top ten hold approximately 15%. The sample consisted of PBMCs, taken more than 4 days after the first yellow fever vaccination. Receptors originate from a man aged 18 to 30 who received the YFV17D yellow fever vaccine.

This clonotype has a handful of counts. The J gene is TRBJ2-3, the V gene TRBV28, with D maybe TRBD2 (5 bases). Between the trimmed V and J ends, which lost 3 bases and 4 bases, there was a span of 14 bases. Germline CDR1 MDHEN, CDR2 SYDVKM. This CDR3 is 15 amino acids long. The CDR3 nucleotides read TGTGCCAGCAGTTTTGGAGGAGTGAGGGCAGATACGCAGTATTTT. Translation: CASSFGGVRADTQYF.

Turning to this clonotype: One junction end disagrees with the germline gene, perhaps due to a read error. This chain links TRBV20-1 with TRBJ1-1, with unresolved D. Per germline, CDR1 DFQATT and CDR2 SNEGSKA (reference sequence). The CDR3 sequence is 14 residues long. The CDR3, as DNA: TGCAGTGCAGACCCCACCAGCCGACTGACTGAGGCTTTCTTT. It specifies CSADPTSRLTEAFF.

A few counts support this clonotype. V and J are TRBV30 and TRBJ1-1; possible D gene TRBD1, 5 bases. The CDR3 extends over 13 amino acids. V dropped 0 bases and J dropped 5 bases, with 10 bases sitting between them. Germline V lookup: CDR1 GTSNPN, CDR2 SVGIG (reference sequence). This CDR3 reads CAWSVRGWTEAFF. DNA for the CDR3: TGTGCCTGGAGTGTGAGGGGTTGGACTGAAGCTTTCTTT.

The rearrangement joins TRBV25-1 to TRBJ2-3, with 12 positions matching TRBD1. CDR3 size: 16 residues. The V and J ends lost 3 bases and 2 bases, in that order; junction bases with no gene match: 3. Germline CDR1 and CDR2: MGHDK and SYGVNS. In nucleotides, the CDR3 is TGTGCCAGCAGTGAGGGGACAGGGGGCTTCACAGATACGCAGTATTTT. Amino acids: CASSEGTGGFTDTQYF.

The chain couples TRBV11-3 to TRBJ2-7, with TRBD1 as a possible D gene (5 bases). V lost 0 bases, J lost 2 bases, and 17 bases lay in between. The CDR3 consists of 17 residues. From germline, CDR1 is SGHNT and CDR2 YENEEA. CDR3 in amino acids: CASSLDRTKRGTYEQYF. In DNA form, the CDR3 reads TGTGCCAGCAGCTTAGACCGGACCAAAAGGGGTACCTACGAGCAGTACTTC.

This clonotype turned up a few times. The V call is TRBV4-1, the J call TRBJ2-2; TRBD1 agrees at 9 bases. The V gene's germline CDR1 is MGHRA and CDR2 YSYEKL. The CDR3 is 15 amino acids. J was trimmed by 5 bases and V by 4 bases; bases with no gene match: 5. CDR3 amino acids: CASSRMGQGTGELFF. CDR3 in DNA: TGCGCCAGCAGCCGAATGGGACAGGGTACCGGGGAGCTGTTTTTT.

This clonotype occurred a few times. A read error may produce the germline difference seen at one junction end. V is TRBV6-5 and J is TRBJ1-2; D may be TRBD1 (5 bases). Germline CDR1 MNHEY, CDR2 SVGAGI. This CDR3 is 12 amino acids long. In nucleotides, the CDR3 is TGTGCCAGCAGTTACTCTGGGACCTATAAGGTCTTC. It is translated as CASSYSGTYKVF.

This clonotype was counted only a few times. The V gene is TRBV19, the J gene TRBJ2-7, with 10 nucleotides matching TRBD1. CDR3 length: 14 amino acids. Germline values: CDR1 LNHDA, CDR2 SQIVND (reference sequence). Trimming removed 6 bases from V and 2 bases from J; junction bases left unmatched: 4. DNA for the CDR3: TGTGCCAGTAGAAAAGGACAGGGGGCCTACGAGCAGTACTTC. It encodes CASRKGQGAYEQYF. Full variable domain (remainder filled in from reference TRBV19 and TRBJ2-7): DGGITQSPKYLFRKEGQNVTLSCEQNLNHDAMYWYRQDPGQGLRLIYYSQIVNDFQKGDIAEGYSVSREKKESFPLTVTSAQKNPTAFYLCASRKGQGAYEQYFGPGTRLTVT.

This sequence joins TRBV5-6 and TRBJ2-1, with no clear D. This CDR3 region has 13 residues. Trimming took off 2 bases at V and 7 bases at J, with 10 bases between the two ends. The V gene's germline CDR1 is SGHDT and CDR2 YYEEEE. The CDR3 spells CASSFFLSNEQFF. DNA for the CDR3: TGTGCCAGCAGCTTTTTCCTATCTAATGAGCAGTTCTTC. Variable domain in full (rest from reference TRBV5-6 and TRBJ2-1): DAGVTQSPTHLIKTRGQQVTLRCSPKSGHDTVSWYQQALGQGPQFIFQYYEEEERQRGNFPDRFSGHQFPNYSSELNVNALLLGDSALYLCASSFFLSNEQFFGPGTRLTVL.

In this sample, this clonotype turned up a few times. The chain combines TRBV5-1 with TRBJ1-5, with D possibly being TRBD1 (6 bases). CDR1 is SGHRS, CDR2 YFSETQ, per germline. The CDR3 is 15 residues long. The V end was cut by 0 bases, the J end by 6 bases, with 13 bases between. CDR3 residues: CASSLEGGGGQPQHF. CDR3 bases: TGCGCCAGCAGCTTGGAAGGGGGAGGCGGTCAGCCCCAGCATTTT. Full variable domain (remainder filled in from reference TRBV5-1 and TRBJ1-5): KAGVTQTPRYLIKTRGQQVTLSCSPISGHRSVSWYQQTPGQGLQFLFEYFSETQRNKGNFPGRFSGRQFSNSRSEMNVSTLELGDSALYLCASSLEGGGGQPQHFGDGTRLSIL.

In this sample, this clonotype turned up many times. This chain joins TRBV4-3 and TRBJ2-1; 14 bases map to TRBD2. The V segment lost 4 bases and the J segment 9 bases; nucleotides outside the gene matches: 8. The germline gives CDR1 LGHNA, CDR2 YSLEER. The CDR3 is 16 amino acids. The CDR3 is CASSLEGLAGGSEQFF. CDR3 sequence (DNA): TGCGCCAGCAGCCTCGAAGGACTAGCGGGGGGTAGTGAGCAGTTCTTC.

The table lists this clonotype with a few counts. The chain joins TRBV5-4 to TRBJ2-7, with D perhaps TRBD1 (6 bases). The V gene's germline CDR1 is SGHNT and CDR2 YYREEE (reference sequence). V lost 4 bases and J 1 base, leaving 12 bases between the germline ends. The CDR3 extends over 14 amino acids. CDR3 in DNA: TGTGCCAGCAGCCCAGGGGTTCGGTCCTACGAGCAGTACTTC. Residues: CASSPGVRSYEQYF.

CDR3: CSVTSGGANEQFF. As DNA, the CDR3 is TGCAGCGTGACTAGCGGGGGCGCCAATGAGCAGTTCTTC. The genes are TRBV29-1 and TRBJ2-1; 12 nucleotides match TRBD2. V was clipped by 6 bases and J by 6 bases; unmatched bases: 3. Germline lookup yields CDR1 SQVTM and CDR2 ANQGSEA. This CDR3 has 13 residues.

This clonotype occurred a few times. This chain connects TRBV20-1 to TRBJ1-5, with a tentative D call TRBD1 (5 bases). V lost 3 bases, J lost 3 bases, and 6 bases lay in between. This CDR3 region has 12 residues. Looked up from germline, CDR1 is DFQATT and CDR2 is SNEGSKA (reference sequence). The CDR3 here is CSARGTNQPQHF. The DNA of the CDR3 is TGCAGTGCTAGGGGGACCAATCAGCCCCAGCATTTT.

The chain combines TRBV6-1 with TRBJ1-1; D may be TRBD1 (5 bases). Trimming cost V 6 bases and J 5 bases, with 13 bases left between them. Looked up from germline, CDR1 is MNHNS and CDR2 is SASEGT. This CDR3 has 13 residues. The CDR3 nucleotides are TGTGCCAGCAGCTTTCGACAGCTGACTGAAGCTTTCTTT. It translates to CASSFRQLTEAFF.

This clonotype was recorded a few times. The rearrangement uses TRBV5-1 and TRBJ1-5; 10 positions agree with TRBD1. This CDR3 region has 14 residues. The V and J ends lost 4 bases and 7 bases, in that order; junction bases with no gene match: 5. CDR1 and CDR2 (germline): SGHRS, YFSETQ. CDR3 sequence (DNA): TGCGCCAGCAGCACCGGACAGGGGGGGCAGCCCCAGCATTTT. Encoded protein: CASSTGQGGQPQHF.

The rearrangement joins TRBV15 to TRBJ2-5; 7 bases are shared with TRBD1. CDR1 and CDR2 from the germline V gene are LNHNV and YYDKDF (reference sequence). This CDR3 has 14 amino acids. With 5 bases clipped from V and 7 bases from J, the junction kept 10 bases outside the gene matches. CDR3 residues: CATSYLEGAGTQYF. CDR3 bases: TGTGCCACCAGCTATTTAGAGGGGGCCGGGACCCAGTACTTC.

This chain joins TRBV24-1 and TRBJ2-5; the D gene is possibly TRBD2 (6 bases). Deletions cut 3 bases from V and 4 bases from J, with 11 bases between. CDR1 is KGHDR and CDR2 is SFDVKD in the germline V gene. CDR3 length: 14 amino acids. The CDR3 loop is CATSDHRRGETQYF. The CDR3 nucleotides are TGTGCCACCAGTGATCACAGGAGGGGAGAGACCCAGTACTTC.